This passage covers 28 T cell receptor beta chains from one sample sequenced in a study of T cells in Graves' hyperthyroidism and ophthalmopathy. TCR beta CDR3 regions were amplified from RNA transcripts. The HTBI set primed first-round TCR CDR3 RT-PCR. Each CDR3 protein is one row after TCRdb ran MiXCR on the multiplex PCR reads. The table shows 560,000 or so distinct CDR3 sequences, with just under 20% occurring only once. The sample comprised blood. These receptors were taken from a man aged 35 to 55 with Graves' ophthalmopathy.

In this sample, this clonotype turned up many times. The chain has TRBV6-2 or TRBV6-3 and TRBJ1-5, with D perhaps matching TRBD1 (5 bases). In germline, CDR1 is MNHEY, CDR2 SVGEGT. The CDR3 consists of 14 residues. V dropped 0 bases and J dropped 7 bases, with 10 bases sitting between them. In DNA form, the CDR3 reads TGTGCCAGCAGTTACTCGTCAGGGCCCCAGCCCCAGCATTTT. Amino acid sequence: CASSYSSGPQPQHF.

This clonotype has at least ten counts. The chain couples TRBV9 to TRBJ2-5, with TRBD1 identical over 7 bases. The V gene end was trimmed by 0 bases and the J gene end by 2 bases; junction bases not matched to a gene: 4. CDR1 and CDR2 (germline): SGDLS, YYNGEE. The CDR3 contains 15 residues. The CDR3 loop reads CASSVVGTAQETQYF. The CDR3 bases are TGTGCCAGCAGCGTAGTTGGGACAGCGCAAGAGACCCAGTACTTC.

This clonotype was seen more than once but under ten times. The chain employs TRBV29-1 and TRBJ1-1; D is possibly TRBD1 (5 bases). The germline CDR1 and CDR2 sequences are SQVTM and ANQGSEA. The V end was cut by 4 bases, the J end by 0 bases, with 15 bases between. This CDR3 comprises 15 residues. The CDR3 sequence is CSVGGKGVMNTEAFF. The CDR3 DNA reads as TGCAGCGTTGGAGGGAAAGGGGTCATGAACACTGAAGCTTTCTTT.

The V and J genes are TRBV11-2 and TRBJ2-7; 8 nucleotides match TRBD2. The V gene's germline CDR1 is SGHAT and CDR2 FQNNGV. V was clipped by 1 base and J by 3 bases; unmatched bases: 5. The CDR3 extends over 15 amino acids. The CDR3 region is CASSLVRGRYYEQYF. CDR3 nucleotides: TGTGCCAGCAGCTTAGTACGCGGGAGGTACTACGAGCAGTACTTC.

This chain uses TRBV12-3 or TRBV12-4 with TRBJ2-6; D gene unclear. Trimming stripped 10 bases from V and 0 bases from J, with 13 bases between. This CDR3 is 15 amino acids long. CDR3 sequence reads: CATRRPNSGANVLTF. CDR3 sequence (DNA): TGTGCCACCCGTAGACCGAACTCTGGGGCCAACGTCCTGACTTTC.

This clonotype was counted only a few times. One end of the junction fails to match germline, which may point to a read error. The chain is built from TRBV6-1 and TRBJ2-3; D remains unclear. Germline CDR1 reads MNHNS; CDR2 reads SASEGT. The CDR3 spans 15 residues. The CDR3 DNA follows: TGTGCCGGCAGTGAACGGTGGGTAGCCGCAGATACGCAGTATTTT. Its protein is CAGSERWVAADTQYF.

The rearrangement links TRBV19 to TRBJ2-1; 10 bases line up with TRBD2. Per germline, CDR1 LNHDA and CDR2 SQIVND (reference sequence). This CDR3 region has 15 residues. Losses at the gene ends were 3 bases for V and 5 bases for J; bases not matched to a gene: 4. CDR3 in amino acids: CASSIFLAGDNEQFF. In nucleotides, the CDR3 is TGTGCCAGTAGTATCTTCCTAGCGGGAGACAATGAGCAGTTCTTC.

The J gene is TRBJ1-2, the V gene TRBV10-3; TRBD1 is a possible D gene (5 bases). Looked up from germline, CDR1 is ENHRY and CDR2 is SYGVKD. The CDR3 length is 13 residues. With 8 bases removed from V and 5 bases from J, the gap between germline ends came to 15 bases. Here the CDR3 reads CAIVRGPGYGYTF. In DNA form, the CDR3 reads TGTGCCATCGTGAGGGGCCCCGGGTATGGCTACACCTTC.

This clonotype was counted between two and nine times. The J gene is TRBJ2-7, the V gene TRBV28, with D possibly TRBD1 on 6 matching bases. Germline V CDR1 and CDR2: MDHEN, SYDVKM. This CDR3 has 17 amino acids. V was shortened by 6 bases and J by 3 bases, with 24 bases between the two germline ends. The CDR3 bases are TGTGCCAGCAGCGTACTCCGGGACAAGTGGACTCACTACGAGCAGTACTTC. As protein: CASSVLRDKWTHYEQYF.

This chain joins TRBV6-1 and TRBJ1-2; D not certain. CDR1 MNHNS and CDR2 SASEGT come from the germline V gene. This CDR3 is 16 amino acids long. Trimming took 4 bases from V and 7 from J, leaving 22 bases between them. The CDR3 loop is CASSASLTPLYSGYTF. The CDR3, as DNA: TGTGCCAGCAGTGCCTCCCTCACCCCGCTTTATAGTGGCTACACCTTC.

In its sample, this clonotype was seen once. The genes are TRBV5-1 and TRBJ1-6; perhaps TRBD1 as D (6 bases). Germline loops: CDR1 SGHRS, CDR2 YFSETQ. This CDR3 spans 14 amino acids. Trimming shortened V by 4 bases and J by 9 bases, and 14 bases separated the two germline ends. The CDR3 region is CASSDQGSASPLHF. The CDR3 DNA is TGCGCCAGCAGCGACCAGGGGAGCGCTTCACCCCTCCACTTT.

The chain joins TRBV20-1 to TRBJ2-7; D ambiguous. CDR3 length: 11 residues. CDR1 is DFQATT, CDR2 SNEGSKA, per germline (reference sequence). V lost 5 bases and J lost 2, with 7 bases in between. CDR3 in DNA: TGCAGTGCTTCGGACGCCTACGAGCAGTACTTC. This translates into CSASDAYEQYF.

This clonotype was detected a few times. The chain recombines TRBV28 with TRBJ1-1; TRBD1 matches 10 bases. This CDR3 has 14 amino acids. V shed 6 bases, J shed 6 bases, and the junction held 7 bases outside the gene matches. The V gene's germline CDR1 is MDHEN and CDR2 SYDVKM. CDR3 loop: CASRQDRGKSEAFF. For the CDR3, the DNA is TGTGCCAGCAGACAGGACAGGGGGAAATCTGAAGCTTTCTTT.

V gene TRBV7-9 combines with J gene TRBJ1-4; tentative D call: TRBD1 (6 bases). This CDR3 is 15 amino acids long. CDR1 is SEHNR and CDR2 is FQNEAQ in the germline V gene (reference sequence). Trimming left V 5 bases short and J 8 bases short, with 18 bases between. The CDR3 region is CASSPEQGGQEKLFF. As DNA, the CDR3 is TGTGCCAGCAGCCCTGAACAGGGAGGACAGGAAAAACTGTTTTTT.

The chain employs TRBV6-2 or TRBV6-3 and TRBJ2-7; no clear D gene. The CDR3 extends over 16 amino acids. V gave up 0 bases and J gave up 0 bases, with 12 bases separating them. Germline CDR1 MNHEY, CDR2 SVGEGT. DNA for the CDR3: TGTGCCAGCAGTTACTCGGGTCTGGATCGCTCCTACGAGCAGTACTTC. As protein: CASSYSGLDRSYEQYF.

The CDR3 is CSVAGGADYGYTF. The DNA of the CDR3 is TGCAGCGTTGCCGGTGGGGCTGACTATGGCTACACCTTC. The V call is TRBV29-1, the J call TRBJ1-2; tentatively, D is TRBD1 (5 bases). The V gene's germline CDR1 is SQVTM and CDR2 ANQGSEA. The CDR3 is 13 amino acids. Trimming stripped 4 bases from V and 3 bases from J, with 12 bases between.

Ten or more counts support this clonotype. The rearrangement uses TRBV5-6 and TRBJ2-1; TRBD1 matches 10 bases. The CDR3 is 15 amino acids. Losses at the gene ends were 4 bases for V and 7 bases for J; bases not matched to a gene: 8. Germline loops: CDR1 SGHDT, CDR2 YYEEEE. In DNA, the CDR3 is TGTGCCAGCAGCCCCGGGACAGGGGCGGGAAATGAGCAGTTCTTC. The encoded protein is CASSPGTGAGNEQFF.

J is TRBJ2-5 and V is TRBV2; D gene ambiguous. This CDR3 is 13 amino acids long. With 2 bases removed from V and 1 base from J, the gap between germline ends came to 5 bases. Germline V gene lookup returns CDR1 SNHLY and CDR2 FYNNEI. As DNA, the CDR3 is TGTGCCAGCAGTGAAATTCGCCAAGAGACCCAGTACTTC. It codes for CASSEIRQETQYF.

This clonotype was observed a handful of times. This chain's CDR3 is CASSQAGPPGNEQFF. CDR3 in DNA: TGCGCCAGCAGCCAAGCCGGGCCCCCGGGGAATGAGCAGTTCTTC. The chain recombines TRBV4-1 with TRBJ2-1; maybe TRBD2 (5 bases). The germline CDR1 and CDR2 sequences are MGHRA and YSYEKL. The CDR3 spans 15 residues. V was shortened by 1 base and J by 7 bases, with 14 bases between the two germline ends.

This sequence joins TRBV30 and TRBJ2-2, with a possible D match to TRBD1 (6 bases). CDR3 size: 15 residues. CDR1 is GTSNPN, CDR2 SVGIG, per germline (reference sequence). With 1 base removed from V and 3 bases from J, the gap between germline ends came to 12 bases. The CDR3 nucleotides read TGTGCCTGGAGTGGGGGGCTAGCCTACACCGGGGAGCTGTTTTTT. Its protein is CAWSGGLAYTGELFF.

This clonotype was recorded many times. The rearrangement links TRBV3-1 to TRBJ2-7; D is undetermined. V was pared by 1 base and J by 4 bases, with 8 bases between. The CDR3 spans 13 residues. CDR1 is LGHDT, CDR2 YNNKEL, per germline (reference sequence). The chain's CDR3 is CASSQVDGYEQYF. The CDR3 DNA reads TGTGCCAGCAGCCAAGTTGACGGGTACGAGCAGTACTTC.

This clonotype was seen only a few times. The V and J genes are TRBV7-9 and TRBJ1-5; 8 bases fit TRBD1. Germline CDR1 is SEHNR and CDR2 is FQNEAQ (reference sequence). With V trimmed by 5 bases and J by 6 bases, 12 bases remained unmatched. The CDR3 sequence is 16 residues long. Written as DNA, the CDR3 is TGTGCCAGCAGCCCATACCAGGACAGGGAGGGTCAGCCCCAGCATTTT. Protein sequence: CASSPYQDREGQPQHF.

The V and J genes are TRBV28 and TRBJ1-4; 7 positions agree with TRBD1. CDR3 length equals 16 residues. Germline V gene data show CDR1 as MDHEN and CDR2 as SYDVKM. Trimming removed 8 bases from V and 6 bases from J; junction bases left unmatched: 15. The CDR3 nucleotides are TGTGCCAGCCGCCGCCTCCGGGACAGACGGGATGAAAAACTGTTTTTT. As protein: CASRRLRDRRDEKLFF.

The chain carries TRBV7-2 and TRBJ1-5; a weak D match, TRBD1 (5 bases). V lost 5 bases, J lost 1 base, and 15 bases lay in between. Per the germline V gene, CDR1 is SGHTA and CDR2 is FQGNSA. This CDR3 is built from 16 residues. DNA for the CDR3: TGTGCCAGCAGCGCCATCAGGGATCGGAGCAATCAGCCCCAGCATTTT. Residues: CASSAIRDRSNQPQHF.

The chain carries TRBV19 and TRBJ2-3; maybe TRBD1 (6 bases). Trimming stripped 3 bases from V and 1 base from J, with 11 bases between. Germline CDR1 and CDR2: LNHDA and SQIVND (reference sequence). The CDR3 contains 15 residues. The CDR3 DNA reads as TGTGCCAGTAGTATCAGGGGCGCCGGCACAGATACGCAGTATTTT. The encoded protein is CASSIRGAGTDTQYF.

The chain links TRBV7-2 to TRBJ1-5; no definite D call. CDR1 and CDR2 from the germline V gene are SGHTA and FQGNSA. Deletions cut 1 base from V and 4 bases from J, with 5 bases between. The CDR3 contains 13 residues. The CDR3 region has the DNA TGTGCCAGCAGCTTAGGCTGGAATCAGCCCCAGCATTTT. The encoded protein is CASSLGWNQPQHF.

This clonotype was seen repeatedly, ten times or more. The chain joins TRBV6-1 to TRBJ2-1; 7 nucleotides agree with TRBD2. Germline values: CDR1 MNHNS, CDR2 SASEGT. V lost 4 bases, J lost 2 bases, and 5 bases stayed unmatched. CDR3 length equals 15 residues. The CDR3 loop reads CASSGDAGAYNEQFF. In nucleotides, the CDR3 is TGTGCCAGCAGTGGGGATGCGGGGGCCTACAATGAGCAGTTCTTC.

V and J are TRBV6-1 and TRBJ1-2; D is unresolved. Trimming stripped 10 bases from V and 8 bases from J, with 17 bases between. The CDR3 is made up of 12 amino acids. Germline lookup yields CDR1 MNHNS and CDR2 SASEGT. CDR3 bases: TGTGCCATCAGCGAGGAAAGGAGAGGCTACACCTTC. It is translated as CAISEERRGYTF.